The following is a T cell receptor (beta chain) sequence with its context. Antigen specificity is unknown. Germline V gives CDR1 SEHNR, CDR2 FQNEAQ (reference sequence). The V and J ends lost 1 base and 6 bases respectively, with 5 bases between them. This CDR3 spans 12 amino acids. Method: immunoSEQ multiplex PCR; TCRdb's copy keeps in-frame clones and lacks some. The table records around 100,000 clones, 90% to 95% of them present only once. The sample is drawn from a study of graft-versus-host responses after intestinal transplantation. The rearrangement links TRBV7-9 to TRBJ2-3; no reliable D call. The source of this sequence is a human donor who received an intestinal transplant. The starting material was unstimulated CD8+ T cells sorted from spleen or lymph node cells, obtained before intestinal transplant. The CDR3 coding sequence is TGTGCCAGCAGCTTAGGGTACGATACGCAGTATTTT. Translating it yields CASSLGYDTQYF.